This TCR beta chain comes out of a study of blood T cell repertoires in COVID-19. Study in general: There were acute and convalescent COVID-19 samples, and they came from the United States, Italy and Spain. PBMCs, B-cell-depleted T cells, or T cells provided the cDNA or gDNA that made up the material.

Per the authors' pipeline: Amplified reference gene primers provided the basis for estimating nucleated cell counts. Produced via immunoSEQ multiplex PCR; TCRdb's table is partial and in-frame only. V and J calls and clone size are those listed in that table; D and trimming were worked out from the DNA. The sample contains tens of thousands of clones, roughly 85% of which appear only once. Trimming cost V 2 bases and J 9 bases; bases outside gene matches: 7. The germline gives CDR1 SGHKS, CDR2 YYEKEE (reference sequence). The CDR3 length is 15 residues. The clonotype was recovered from a human donor in a cohort sampled during active COVID-19. The specimen was peripheral blood. The V gene is TRBV5-5, the J gene TRBJ2-1; 11 bases match TRBD2. The CDR3 sequence: CASSLELAGVREQFF. The CDR3, as DNA: TGTGCCAGCAGCTTAGAACTAGCGGGAGTCCGTGAGCAGTTCTTC. Using reference TRBV5-5 and TRBJ2-1 for the parts outside the CDR3, the full variable domain is DAGVTQSPTHLIKTRGQQVTLRCSPISGHKSVSWYQQVLGQGPQFIFQYYEKEERGRGNFPDRFSARQFPNYSSELNVNALLLGDSALYLCASSLELAGVREQFFGPGTRLTVL.